What follows are 22 T cell receptor beta chains derived from one specimen sequenced in a study of blood T cells in healthy people across ages (dated by TCRdb to the mid-2010s). Receptor amplification or capture employed 5' RACE. The listed sequencing device is Illumina HiSeq 2500. A second PCR of about 6 to 11 cycles was run with a J-beta primer mix and a sample-barcoded 5' primer. TCRdb cleaned the public reads at Q25 with fastp, built clones with MiXCR and kept in-frame beta chains. All rows with the same CDR3 protein become a single entry with the most common DNA and genes. In all, the sample holds 600,000 or so distinct CDR3 sequences, and about 28% of those were seen once. The ten largest account for 15% to 18% of the sample. The sequenced material came from blood. These receptors all come from a woman aged 80 or over in good health.

There are many counts of this clonotype. This chain uses TRBV12-3 or TRBV12-4 with TRBJ1-1; D is unresolved. This CDR3 spans 10 amino acids. Trimming took off 6 bases at V and 7 bases at J, with 6 bases between the two ends. CDR3 loop: CASSRVEAFF. The CDR3 DNA follows: TGTGCCAGCAGCCGGGTTGAAGCTTTCTTT.

This clonotype was detected only a few times. The V gene is TRBV9, the J gene TRBJ1-2; 7 bases are shared with TRBD1. This CDR3 contains 16 residues. V was clipped by 10 bases and J by 3 bases; unmatched bases: 18. Germline assignment: CDR1 SGDLS and CDR2 YYNGEE. DNA for the CDR3: TGTGCCGCAAAGGGCGACAGGGAGAAGAGAGACTATGGCTACACCTTC. It yields the protein CAAKGDREKRDYGYTF.

This clonotype showed up just a few times. The chain joins TRBV30 to TRBJ1-2; D is uncertain. Trimming stripped 0 bases from V and 5 bases from J, with 13 bases between. The length of the CDR3 is 14 residues. Germline CDR1 is GTSNPN and CDR2 is SVGIG (reference sequence). The CDR3, as DNA: TGTGCCTGGAGTGTTGGGATAAGAAATTATGGCTACACCTTC. This encodes CAWSVGIRNYGYTF.

V usage is TRBV5-1 and J usage is TRBJ2-3; 8 positions agree with TRBD2. CDR3 length: 16 residues. V shed 0 bases, J shed 4 bases, and the junction held 7 bases outside the gene matches. Per the germline V gene, CDR1 is SGHRS and CDR2 is YFSETQ. The CDR3 DNA follows: TGCGCCAGCAGCTTGGTCTCCAGCGGGAGAGCAGATACGCAGTATTTT. Protein: CASSLVSSGRADTQYF.

The chain links TRBV4-1 to TRBJ1-2; TRBD1 aligns across 8 bases. Trimming at V came to 8 bases and at J to 2 bases, leaving 10 bases not matched to a gene. Per the germline V gene, CDR1 is MGHRA and CDR2 is YSYEKL. This CDR3 has 15 amino acids. The CDR3 DNA follows: TGCGCCAGCCTACGTGGACAGGGCAACAACTATGGCTACACCTTC. Translating it yields CASLRGQGNNYGYTF.

The gene calls are TRBV7-2 and TRBJ2-3; 8 nucleotides line up with TRBD1. J was trimmed by 0 bases and V by 1 base; bases with no gene match: 9. CDR3 length: 18 residues. Germline CDR1 and CDR2: SGHTA and FQGNSA. In DNA, the CDR3 is TGTGCCAGCAGCTTAGTTTACAGGGGGGTCTTCAGCACAGATACGCAGTATTTT. It codes for CASSLVYRGVFSTDTQYF.

V and J are TRBV29-1 and TRBJ1-4; TRBD1 matches at 10 bases. The CDR3 extends over 15 amino acids. The germline V gene encodes CDR1 SQVTM and CDR2 ANQGSEA. The V and J ends lost 0 bases and 12 bases, in that order; junction bases with no gene match: 10. The CDR3 DNA is TGCAGCGTTGAAGATCCGGGACAGGGGCGAGGGGAACTGTTTTTT. Translated: CSVEDPGQGRGELFF. Combining the CDR3 with reference TRBV29-1 and TRBJ1-4 gives the whole variable domain SAVISQKPSRDICQRGTSLTIQCQVDSQVTMMFWYRQQPGQSLTLIATANQGSEATYESGFVIDKFPISRPNLTFSTLTVSNMSPEDSSIYLCSVEDPGQGRGELFFGSGTQLSVL.

In this sample, this clonotype turned up a few times. The CDR3 DNA reads TGTGCCAGCAGCTTACTTGGGACAGGGTTGGGCGAGACCCAGTACTTC. It codes for CASSLLGTGLGETQYF. This chain uses TRBV7-9 with TRBJ2-5, with TRBD1 matching 9 bases. From germline, CDR1 is SEHNR and CDR2 FQNEAQ (reference sequence). Trimming at V came to 2 bases and at J to 5 bases, leaving 9 bases not matched to a gene. This CDR3 is 16 amino acids long.

A word on this clonotype: It may be a read error: a sequence one base away is much more abundant. The chain has TRBV15 and TRBJ2-7; D remains ambiguous. This CDR3 is built from 13 residues. CDR1 LNHNV and CDR2 YYDKDF come from the germline V gene (reference sequence). Deletions cut 8 bases from V and 0 bases from J, with 11 bases between. CDR3 residues: CATARIFSYEQYF. In DNA, the CDR3 is TGTGCCACCGCAAGGATTTTCTCCTACGAGCAGTACTTC.

This clonotype was seen ten or more times. This chain links TRBV10-3 with TRBJ2-5, with TRBD1 matching over 9 bases. This CDR3 comprises 14 residues. J lost 4 bases, V lost 6 bases, and 6 bases had no gene match. Germline V gene lookup returns CDR1 ENHRY and CDR2 SYGVKD. CDR3 nucleotide sequence: TGTGCCATCAGAGCAACAGGGGGCGGAGAGACCCAGTACTTC. Encoded protein: CAIRATGGGETQYF.

Many counts were recorded for this clonotype. This chain connects TRBV9 to TRBJ2-3, with 7 bases identical to TRBD2. The V gene's germline CDR1 is SGDLS and CDR2 YYNGEE. CDR3 length: 15 amino acids. V gave up 1 base and J gave up 5 bases; unmatched junction bases: 7. CDR3 loop: CASSVRVRGVDTQYF. The CDR3, as DNA: TGTGCCAGCAGCGTAAGAGTACGGGGGGTAGATACGCAGTATTTT.

The gene calls are TRBV29-1 and TRBJ1-1; 7 bases fit TRBD1. V lost 6 bases and J lost 6; bases outside the gene matches: 13. The CDR3 covers 14 residues. The germline V gene has CDR1 SQVTM and CDR2 ANQGSEA. CDR3 nucleotide sequence: TGCAGCGTCGCAGTCGGGGGGACAGTTCCTGAAGCTTTCTTT. Protein sequence: CSVAVGGTVPEAFF.

The chain recombines TRBV7-9 with TRBJ2-3, with 14 positions matching TRBD2. V lost 1 base to trimming and J lost 2 bases; unmatched junction nucleotides: 2. The germline gives CDR1 SEHNR, CDR2 FQNEAQ (reference sequence). The CDR3 spans 17 residues. The CDR3: CASSLGGLAGVTDTQYF. The CDR3 coding sequence is TGTGCCAGCAGCTTAGGGGGACTAGCGGGAGTCACAGATACGCAGTATTTT.

This clonotype was found many times. The V and J genes are TRBV12-3 or TRBV12-4 and TRBJ2-5; D unresolved. The CDR3 totals 14 residues. The V and J ends lost 0 bases and 0 bases respectively, with 5 bases between them. The CDR3: CASSLAGYQETQYF. The CDR3 DNA follows: TGTGCCAGCAGTTTAGCGGGGTACCAAGAGACCCAGTACTTC.

This clonotype was recorded many times. This sequence joins TRBV11-2 and TRBJ2-1; 8 bases line up with TRBD2. The length of the CDR3 is 16 residues. Germline V CDR1 and CDR2: SGHAT, FQNNGV. V lost 1 base and J lost 4; bases outside the gene matches: 6. CDR3 DNA: TGTGCCAGCAGCTTAGGGCGGGGGGCGGCGTACAATGAGCAGTTCTTC. This encodes CASSLGRGAAYNEQFF. The variable domain in full, with the rest retrieved from reference TRBV11-2 and TRBJ2-1, is EAGVAQSPRYKIIEKRQSVAFWCNPISGHATLYWYQQILGQGPKLLIQFQNNGVVDDSQLPKDRFSAERLKGVDSTLKIQPAKLEDSAVYLCASSLGRGAAYNEQFFGPGTRLTVL.

Comment on this clonotype: This clone may be a read error of a much larger clone one base away. The chain recombines TRBV7-8 with TRBJ2-7, with a tentative D call TRBD2 (6 bases). Per germline, CDR1 SGHVS and CDR2 FQNEAQ. The CDR3 contains 14 residues. CDR3 loop: CVSSLGLPSIEQYF. CDR3 nucleotide sequence: TGTGTCAGCAGCTTGGGACTGCCTTCTATAGAGCAGTACTTC.

Comment on this clonotype: A much larger clone differs from this one at a single base, so this may be a read error. V and J are TRBV15 and TRBJ2-5, with D hard to call. The CDR3 consists of 12 residues. Germline CDR1 LNHNV, CDR2 YYDKDF (reference sequence). Trimming removed 1 base from V and 5 bases from J, with 5 bases in between. CDR3 region: CATSRGSETQYF. The CDR3 coding sequence is TGTGCCACCAGCAGAGGGAGTGAGACCCAGTACTTC.

The chain links TRBV5-1 to TRBJ2-7; the match to TRBD2 covers 10 bases. The CDR3 length is 16 residues. Germline lookup yields CDR1 SGHRS and CDR2 YFSETQ. Trimming took 0 bases from V and 4 from J; bases not matched to a gene: 7. The CDR3 nucleotides are TGCGCCAGCAGCTTGGCTAGCGGGAGTTATGTATACGAGCAGTACTTC. It translates to CASSLASGSYVYEQYF. The variable domain in full, with the rest retrieved from reference TRBV5-1 and TRBJ2-7, is KAGVTQTPRYLIKTRGQQVTLSCSPISGHRSVSWYQQTPGQGLQFLFEYFSETQRNKGNFPGRFSGRQFSNSRSEMNVSTLELGDSALYLCASSLASGSYVYEQYFGPGTRLTVT.

This clonotype showed up many times. The J gene is TRBJ1-2, the V gene TRBV29-1; D uncertain. The V end lost 3 bases, the J end lost 1 base, and 12 bases lay between the germline ends. This CDR3 has 14 residues. Germline CDR1 reads SQVTM; CDR2 reads ANQGSEA. For the CDR3, the DNA is TGCAGCGTTGATATGGCGCAGAGTAACTATGGCTACACCTTC. Amino acid sequence: CSVDMAQSNYGYTF.

There are a few counts of this clonotype. This may arise from a read error, as a much more abundant clone is one base away. The chain has TRBV9 and TRBJ2-5; D remains unclear. V lost 3 bases and J 11 bases, leaving 11 bases between the germline ends. From germline, CDR1 is SGDLS and CDR2 YYNGEE. The CDR3 runs to 11 residues. The CDR3 is CASSANNEQYF. In nucleotides, the CDR3 is TGTGCCAGCAGCGCGAACAATGAGCAGTACTTC.

This rearrangement joins TRBV3-1 to TRBJ1-5; a weak D match, TRBD1 (5 bases). CDR3 length: 15 residues. Per the germline V gene, CDR1 is LGHDT and CDR2 is YNNKEL (reference sequence). V shed 1 base and J shed 6 bases, with 13 bases lying between them. The CDR3 DNA is TGTGCCAGCAGCCAAGGATTGCAGGGTTTTCAGCCCCAGCATTTT. This encodes CASSQGLQGFQPQHF.

This clonotype was counted between two and nine times. The V and J genes are TRBV11-2 and TRBJ1-2; possibly TRBD1 for D (6 bases). Per the germline V gene, CDR1 is SGHAT and CDR2 is FQNNGV. With 2 bases removed from V and 3 bases from J, the gap between germline ends came to 13 bases. This CDR3 is built from 15 residues. CDR3: CASSLSGRGYYGYTF. The CDR3 DNA reads as TGTGCCAGCAGCTTAAGCGGCAGGGGATACTATGGCTACACCTTC.